This TCR beta chain comes out of a study of cytomegalovirus exposure and HLA in healthy donors (dated by TCRdb to the late 2010s). Looking at the study overall: An earlier analysis of approximately 600 of the donors reported 250 to 300 Gb of sequence data and approximately 110 million unique TCR beta sequences from 150 million to 200 million T cells. The study combined high-throughput TCR immunosequencing, statistical association of individual TCRs with disease status, and machine learning to predict cytomegalovirus infection status. A later analysis re-examined previously published TCR beta repertoires from just over 650 donors and added high-resolution HLA genotyping to investigate patterns of TCR occurrence. A later genetic analysis took genome-wide SNP genotypes for about three fifths of the roughly 700 donors and used that subset as a discovery cohort. Of the roughly 400 genotyped donors, approximately 83% fell in the genetic ancestry cluster associated with self-reported Caucasian donors. Besides the first cohort of approximately 670 subjects, a separate validation cohort made up of 120 different subjects was used. Because of strong linkage in the cohort, 5 or 6 DR-DQ haplotypes were treated as single units for association and clustering. An early release covering roughly 600 HLA-typed donors comprised 250 to 350 gigabases of sequencing data and tens of millions of unique TCR sequences. Donor age, sex, ethnicity and CMV serostatus were compiled alongside the repertoire data. Class I and class II HLA loci were covered by the typing at four-digit resolution. The study used immunosequencing to profile the T cell repertoires of 666 subjects and linked those repertoires to cytomegalovirus serostatus. Every repertoire in the discovery cohort had been generated on one and the same sequencing platform. The aim of the study was to test whether cataloging public T cell receptors could identify signatures of past pathogen exposure. Across 398 genotyped donors of the cohort, an average of approximately 200,000 unique TCR beta nucleotide sequences per donor were sequenced, and 15% to 20% of those sequences were non-productive. In an earlier analysis of around 540 of the donors, high-throughput TCR beta sequencing was used to judge whether each TCR beta V gene segment behaved as functional or pseudogenic. Rather than drawing on any new phenotypic data, the later analysis identified candidate immune exposures from TCR beta sequences and the way those sequences occurred across donors. The number of typed donors differed by locus: about 620-640 for A, B, C, DRB1 and DQB1; 500 to 550 for DQA1; 606 for DPA1; and some 450 for DPB1. The paper's findings and limits, for the study overall: Cytomegalovirus status was reported to be diagnosed by the classifier with high specificity and sensitivity in both the original and validation cohorts. Sequencing depth was assumed to be roughly uniform across donors in the presence/absence analyses, though that assumption may not hold. Because HLA typing was unavailable for some donors at each locus, only the typed subset was used in association tests. A later genetic analysis reported fewer N-insertions in productive TCRs among donors in an Asian-associated ancestry cluster than the roughly 620-donor mean. Because counts were too low, around 18 rarely observed V segments, including chromosome 9 orphons, were left out of the earlier analysis of roughly 600 of the donors. The 87-base-pair reads could not distinguish some IMGT-functional V segments, including TRBV6-2 and TRBV6-3, so those segments were excluded. The cohort was sequenced for TCR beta chains only, and without alpha or paired-chain data the features that could be detected were limited. When HLA alleles, especially DR and DQ, strongly co-occurred, TCR associations were difficult to assign to individual alleles. It was suggested by the authors that the approach could potentially be generalized to other disease states and immunological phenotypes. While some public TCRs were present in many individuals, most TCR sequences turned up only very rarely across donors. Linkage disequilibrium might explain the correlated functional status among segregating V segments, but an unknown experimental factor could not be ruled out. According to a later analysis, most CMV-associated TCR beta chains appeared to be HLA-restricted, and the HLA associations seemed to be driven largely by CMV exposure. V-gene and J-gene trimming of TCR beta chains was associated with a missense DCLRE1C variant in a later genetic analysis, and the association was replicated in an independent cohort. A further reported finding was that TCR beta sequences accurately predicted the HLA-A and HLA-B alleles for most subjects in the first cohort. In vitro tests confirmed that three of the cytomegalovirus-associated TCR beta chains recognize cytomegalovirus antigens. A later analysis found that HLA-associated TCR beta chains were more clonally expanded and had lower generation probabilities than equally common non-associated chains. In an earlier analysis of about 600 of the donors, most TCR beta V segments appeared in productive rearrangements about 90% or about 30% of the time, broadly matching IMGT annotations. CMV serostatus was the only immune exposure information available for the cohort. At a false discovery rate of 0.05, a later analysis linked roughly 17,000 TCR beta sequences to specific HLA alleles. A total of fewer than 200 TCR beta chains were listed by the study as associated with cytomegalovirus. In a later analysis, TCR association rates were found to vary across HLA loci, with the most associated TCRs seen for DRB1 alleles and the fewest for HLA-C alleles. A cluster of highly shared sequence variants was judged likely to represent a technical artifact of the sequencing pipeline. According to a later analysis, parvovirus B19, influenza, CMV and Epstein-Barr virus appeared linked to several top co-occurrence clusters.

The germline V gene (reference sequence) provides CDR1 LNHDA and CDR2 SQIVND. Its CDR3 holds 14 amino acids, cysteine through phenylalanine. Only the CDR3 portion is preserved as DNA: 42 bases, with reading frame beginning at the first base. V loses 5 bases at its end and J loses 6 bases; junction bases beyond the gene matches: 5. Library preparation employed the immunoSEQ multiplex PCR assay. For the multiplex PCR, a mixture combining 60 forward primers for TCR Vbeta segments and 13 reverse primers for TCR Jbeta segments was used. Amplification of the CDR3 region of rearranged TCR beta genes was performed with a multiplex PCR assay on genomic DNA. Amplified TCR beta libraries were sequenced as 87-base-pair reads on the Illumina HiSeq System. The study's processing was this. In a later analysis, 80 million or so unique TCR beta chains were counted across the 650 to 700 repertoires, and roughly 11 million of these chains were shared by at least two donors. Raw reads were error-corrected and collapsed into unique sequences by a nearest-neighbor algorithm in which closely related sequences were merged to remove PCR and sequencing errors. Alignment of CDR3 sequences to IMGT reference sequences was used to assign V, D and J gene segments. For a sequence to be retained, a match of at least six nucleotides was required to both a V gene segment and a J gene segment. A rearrangement counted as productive if the CDR3 had no stop codons and remained in frame with V and J, and every other rearrangement counted as non-productive. CDR3 was defined by IMGT convention, running from the second conserved V-encoded cysteine to the conserved J-encoded phenylalanine. The earlier analysis of fewer than 700 of the donors excluded sequences that lacked an unambiguous match to a single V gene segment. An earlier analysis of fewer than 650 of the donors classified V segments as functional when productive rearrangements were above 56.7% and as segregating when the standard deviation between donors was above 5%. A statistical classification framework was built for diagnosing cytomegalovirus status from the catalog of TCR beta chain sequences. In a later analysis, V and J genes were assigned by comparing TCR nucleotide sequences against IMGT/GENE-DB human TR gene sequences. The TCRdist pipeline was used in a later analysis to assign CDR3 sequences and most-parsimonious VDJ recombination scenarios. In a later analysis, every TCR beta chain was defined by the combination of its CDR3 amino acid sequence and its V-gene family, and reads without a unique V-gene family were dropped. As a way to deal with suspected cross-contamination and a sequencing artifact, a later analysis dropped 450 to 600 nucleotide sequences that were highly shared and had low generation probability. A later analysis calculated a clonal expansion index for each public chain from normalized within-repertoire ranks of inferred template counts. A later analysis computed generation probabilities with a VDJ recombination model fitted to out-of-frame rearrangements, and checked the results against IGoR. In a later analysis, hypergeometric tests were used to score TCR-TCR, TCR-HLA and TCR-CMV co-occurrence, with a repertoire-size bias correction applied to TCR pairs. False discovery rates were estimated in a later analysis by permuting HLA or CMV assignments 20 times. In a later analysis, co-occurring TCRs were grouped using DBSCAN, with TCRdist sequence similarity added in when clustering inside HLA-allele-positive subsets. Repertoires with fewer than 30,000 or more than 120,000 public chains were left out of co-occurrence clustering, as were four to six repertoires with anomalous nucleotide sharing. TCRdb obtained this table from immuneACCESS and retained in-frame rearrangements with V and J assigned. These tables miss some clones; where compared with another copy, unresolved V genes account for less than half of the shortfall, and the remainder is unexplained. V and J calls and clone size follow that table, whereas D and trimming were derived from the DNA. This sample is represented by 150,000 to 200,000 clones; roughly 80% of them were singletons. 6% to 7.5% of the sample goes to the ten largest clones.

The cohort consisted of 666 healthy bone marrow donors. At the time of sampling, every cohort member was nominally healthy, though immune exposures that went unrecorded were likely present. The donor was CMV seropositive and was included in the group of 250 to 300 seropositive cohort members. Each donor provided a peripheral blood sample, and peripheral blood mononuclear cells were used for TCR beta sequencing. The Qiagen DNeasy Blood Extraction Kit was used to extract genomic DNA from the blood cell samples. Points on this clone: No cognate antigen has been identified for it. Base qualities are not recorded, but no much larger clone differs from it by a single base.

The chain is encoded by TRBV19 joined to TRBJ2-1, with 9 middle bases fitting TRBD1. The sequence derives from a young man in good health and CMV-seropositive. Sequencing input: PBMCs. The DNA sequence reads TGTGCCAGTAGTCTCGGACAGGGGTCCAATGAGCAGTTCTTC. Translated, it reads CASSLGQGSNEQFF.